Only one count was recorded for the clone carrying this T cell receptor (beta chain). Genomic DNA (from each subset) was split evenly across several immunoSEQ plates. Here immunoSEQ multiplex PCR was the method, and the copy in TCRdb shows in-frame clones only, minus some. The data hold about 1.1 million clones, with 70% to 85% observed a single time. This record belongs to a study of shared clonotypes between healthy human individuals. The trim removed 7 bases at V and 5 bases at J, leaving 15 bases unmatched. The CDR3 is 19 residues long. Germline V gene sequence: CDR1 MDHEN, CDR2 SYDVKM. The study drew all its donors from Caucasian adults living in Nashville, Tennessee.

The sequenced sample consisted of memory CD4+ T cells from PBMCs. The subset denotes: CD45RA-negative fraction. The chain uses TRBV28 and TRBJ2-1, with TRBD2 identical over 15 bases. This TCR came from a man between 18 and 29 years old in good health. Some clones in this sample may be carry-over from other donors' samples. CDR3 region: CASTSETGTSGRSDNEQFF. The CDR3 DNA follows: TGTGCCAGCACTTCCGAAACCGGGACTAGCGGGAGGTCGGACAATGAGCAGTTCTTC.